This T cell receptor (beta chain) was profiled in a study of blood T cell repertoires in COVID-19. Study context: COVID-19 samples collected from the United States, Italy and Spain covered acute and convalescent phases. In each case, the material was cDNA or gDNA derived from T cells, B-cell-depleted T cells, or PBMCs.

Germline trimming cut 5 bases from V and 4 bases from J; bases unmatched to any gene: 3. There are 13 residues in the CDR3. Germline V lookup: CDR1 MNHNY, CDR2 SVGAGI (reference sequence). Authors' methods: Counts of nucleated cells, estimated from reference gene primer amplification, were obtained. Method: immunoSEQ multiplex PCR; TCRdb's copy keeps in-frame clones and lacks some. V, J and clone size were drawn from that table, and D and trimming were deduced from the DNA. The sample carries over 120,000 clones, 75% to 90% recorded once. The chain recombines TRBV6-6 with TRBJ2-7; TRBD1 aligns across 9 bases. Sequences were obtained from peripheral blood. The sequence derives from a man aged 55 to 70 with active or convalescent COVID-19. The CDR3 sequence: CASSRQGEYEQYF. CDR3 coding DNA: TGTGCCAGCAGTCGACAGGGGGAATACGAGCAGTACTTC.